This T cell receptor beta chain was sequenced during a study of cytomegalovirus exposure and HLA in healthy donors. Study-level findings and limits: Under in vitro conditions, three CMV-associated chains were confirmed as specific for CMV antigens. It was reportedly the case that the classifier diagnosed cytomegalovirus status with high specificity and sensitivity. Researchers reported in a later analysis that common viral pathogens appeared linked to several top clusters. A later analysis associated 15,000 or so TCR beta sequences with HLA alleles at a 0.05 false discovery rate.

The table lists this clone with a count of one. Its antigen is unknown. This PCR relied on a set of 60 Vbeta primers and 13 Jbeta primers. Profiling relied on immunoSEQ multiplex PCR, and the TCRdb table lists in-frame clones only, not all of them. The sample has around 100,000 clones; 65% to 85% are singletons. The CDR3 runs to 11 residues. The ends were cut back, 4 bases at V and 7 bases at J, with 11 bases in the middle. Germline-derived CDR1 and CDR2 are SQVTM and ANQGSEA. The source is a woman aged 55-70 years in good health and CMV-seropositive. The specimen was PBMCs. The rearrangement uses TRBV29-1 and TRBJ2-7, with D maybe TRBD1 (6 bases). CDR3 region: CSVGTVREQYF. CDR3 nucleotide sequence: TGCAGCGTTGGGACAGTAAGAGAGCAGTACTTC.